These T cell receptor beta chains were read from a single sample in a study of control samples from healthy donors and cancer patients. Sequencing was performed with immunoSEQ multiplex PCR; in TCRdb, only in-frame clones are kept and a portion is missing. The table shows around 150,000 clones, with approximately 86% occurring only once. Sequenced sample: blood. The receptors were gathered from a man between 18 and 29 years old in good health. Both conserved end residues are part of each CDR3. The D gene is left open where the match is weak. Some rows have no size entry. The others give once, few or many, or a class for an expanded clone.

cdr3_nt cdr3_aa v_call clone_size j_call d_call
TGTGCCAGCAGCCCTCGACAGGGGCTCAATGAAAAACTGTTTTTT CASSPRQGLNEKLFF TRBV5-6 - TRBJ1-4 TRBD1
TGTGCCAGCAGCTTGTTGCTGAGTTACCACGAGCAGTACTTC CASSLLLSYHEQYF TRBV5-5 once TRBJ2-7 -
TGTGCCAGCAGCTTAGTAGCGGGGGTGGGCACAGATACGCAGTATTTT CASSLVAGVGTDTQYF TRBV11-2 - TRBJ2-3 TRBD2
TGTGCCAGCAGGGGAGGGACAGGGAGGAGCTACGAGCAGTACTTC CASRGGTGRSYEQYF TRBV11-2 - TRBJ2-7 TRBD1
TGTGCCAGCAGGACAACTGGCACCGGGGAGCTGTTTTTT CASRTTGTGELFF TRBV12-3/TRBV12-4 - TRBJ2-2 -
TGTGCCAGCAGCCTCGGACTTGGCAATGAGCAGTTCTTC CASSLGLGNEQFF TRBV3-1/TRBV3-2 - TRBJ2-1 -
TGTGCCAGAGGCCGCATTGCCTACGAGCAGTACTTC CARGRIAYEQYF TRBV2 - TRBJ2-7 -
TGTGCCAGCAGCCCACGAGGGTACCAAGAGACCCAGTACTTC CASSPRGYQETQYF TRBV9 - TRBJ2-5 -
TGTGCCAGCAGCTTCGGGGTTGAAGCTTTCTTT CASSFGVEAFF TRBV7-9 - TRBJ1-1 -
TGTGCCAGCAGTTGGAACAATCAGCCCCAGCATTTT CASSWNNQPQHF TRBV28 - TRBJ1-5 -
TGTGCCAGCAGTCCCTATACAGGGGAGTACCAGCCCCAGCATTTT CASSPYTGEYQPQHF TRBV27 - TRBJ1-5 TRBD1
TGTGCCAGCAGCTTAGGGTCCCCAGGGGAGAACACTGAAGCTTTCTTT CASSLGSPGENTEAFF TRBV7-6 - TRBJ1-1 -
TGTGCCAGCAGTTTGCTACGAGGGCTTTCTGAAGCTTTCTTT CASSLLRGLSEAFF TRBV6-6 once TRBJ1-1 -
TGTGCCAGCAGTCCCAACCGCCCCGGACAGGGTCGTGGCCACTATGGCTACACCTTC CASSPNRPGQGRGHYGYTF TRBV7-2 few TRBJ1-2 TRBD1
TGTGCCAGCAGCGAATCTGCGGTGGCGGGCACTGAAGCTTTCTTT CASSESAVAGTEAFF TRBV9 - TRBJ1-1 -
TGTGCCAGCAGCTATTCATGGAGCTATGGCTACACCTTC CASSYSWSYGYTF TRBV5-4 - TRBJ1-2 -
TGCGCCAGCAGCCTACAGGGAGGAACGGTCACAGATACGCAGTATTTT CASSLQGGTVTDTQYF TRBV4-3 - TRBJ2-3 -
TGCGCCAGCAGTGTTAACGCTCAAGAGACCCAGTACTTC CASSVNAQETQYF TRBV10-1 - TRBJ2-5 -
TGTGCCAGCAGTGTGTCTAGCGGGGGTGAGACCCAGTACTTC CASSVSSGGETQYF TRBV2 once TRBJ2-5 TRBD2
TGTGCCAGCAGAGACACAAGGACTAACTATGGCTACACCTTC CASRDTRTNYGYTF TRBV27 - TRBJ1-2 -
TGTGCCAGCAGCTACGGCGGGGCAGAAGGGACCCAGTACTTC CASSYGGAEGTQYF TRBV7-9 - TRBJ2-5 -
TGTGCCAGCAGCCCAACTGAGGCTAACTATGGCTACACCTTC CASSPTEANYGYTF TRBV9 - TRBJ1-2 -
TGTGCCAGCAGTTTACAGCTGCAATCGGGACTTAGCTTT CASSLQLQSGLSF TRBV12-3/TRBV12-4 - TRBJ2-3 -
TGTGCCAGCAGCTTCAGCAGGGGGCCATACACCGGGGAGCTGTTTTTT CASSFSRGPYTGELFF TRBV5-6 - TRBJ2-2 TRBD1
TGTGCCAGCAGCCACCGCGGGACACTTCTGGGAGAGCAGTACTTC CASSHRGTLLGEQYF TRBV3-1/TRBV3-2 - TRBJ2-7 -
TGCAGCGTTAGTGTTCAGCCTCCCTACGAGCAGTACTTC CSVSVQPPYEQYF TRBV29-1 - TRBJ2-7 -
TGTGCCAGCAGTGAAGCAGGGCAGGGATTTAGCAGGACCGGGGAGCTGTTTTTT CASSEAGQGFSRTGELFF TRBV6-1 - TRBJ2-2 -
TGTGCCAGCAGCCAAGTAGTTCGCGAAGGTTTGGACATTCAGTACTTC CASSQVVREGLDIQYF TRBV4-2 - TRBJ2-4 -
TGTGCCAGCAGCTTAACCCTAGCGGGGAGAAATGAGCAGTTCTTC CASSLTLAGRNEQFF TRBV11-3 - TRBJ2-1 TRBD2
TGTGCCAGCCGGTCTGCAGGCAATGAGCAGTTCTTC CASRSAGNEQFF TRBV11-3 - TRBJ2-1 -
TGTGCCAGCTCACCAGGAGGGGGAACAGGGAATTCACCCCTCCACTTT CASSPGGGTGNSPLHF TRBV18 - TRBJ1-6 -
TGTGCCAGCAGCTTAGAATACGGTACCTACGAGCAGTACTTC CASSLEYGTYEQYF TRBV5-8 - TRBJ2-7 -
TGTGCCAGCAGCCAGGGGACAGGGTACTATGGCTACACCTTC CASSQGTGYYGYTF TRBV3-1/TRBV3-2 - TRBJ1-2 TRBD1
TGTGCCAGCAGCCCCGGGGCCAAAAACATTCAGTACTTC CASSPGAKNIQYF TRBV3-1/TRBV3-2 - TRBJ2-4 -
TGTGCCAGCAATCTAAAGGGAACCGGGGAGCTGTTTTTT CASNLKGTGELFF TRBV5-6 - TRBJ2-2 -
TGTGCCATCAGCCAGGGGGCCCTTAACTATGGCTACACCTTC CAISQGALNYGYTF TRBV10-3 - TRBJ1-2 TRBD1
TGTGCCAGCAGCTTAATGGGGGGCGGCAAAAGCTCCTATAATTCACCCCTCCACTTT CASSLMGGGKSSYNSPLHF TRBV7-2 - TRBJ1-6 -
TGTGCCAGCAGCTTACGTCCCTACGAGCAGTACTTC CASSLRPYEQYF TRBV5-8 - TRBJ2-7 -
TGTGCCAGCAGTCCCGGGACAGGGGTTTACTACACCTTC CASSPGTGVYYTF TRBV28 - TRBJ1-2 TRBD1
TGTGCCAGTACCCGGGACAACGGACATAGCAATCAGCCCCAGCATTTT CASTRDNGHSNQPQHF TRBV19 - TRBJ1-5 -
TGTGCCAGCTCACCACCGGGAGGGGTCTGGTATGGCTACACCTTC CASSPPGGVWYGYTF TRBV18 - TRBJ1-2 -
TGTGCCAGCTCACGCGGAGATAATTCACCCCTCCACTTT CASSRGDNSPLHF TRBV18 - TRBJ1-6 -
TGTGCCACCAGCAGAGATGGGCTTCCCTGGACGTATGGCTACACCTTC CATSRDGLPWTYGYTF TRBV15 few TRBJ1-2 -
TGTGCCAGCAGCGTAGGGACGGGGGCCGGGCGGACTAATGAAAAACTGTTTTTT CASSVGTGAGRTNEKLFF TRBV9 once TRBJ1-4 -
TGCAGTGCGAGTGGTACAGGGGCGCTCACAGATACGCAGTATTTT CSASGTGALTDTQYF TRBV20-1 - TRBJ2-3 TRBD1
TGTGCCAGCAGTCCGGGGGGACTAGCGGGGGGCACACAAGAGACCCAGTACTTC CASSPGGLAGGTQETQYF TRBV7-9 - TRBJ2-5 TRBD2
TGTGCCAGCAGCCAAGGGAGCTACTCTGGGGCCAACGTCCTGACTTTC CASSQGSYSGANVLTF TRBV14 - TRBJ2-6 -
TGTGCCAGCAGTCTGGACAGGGCCCATGGCTACACCTTC CASSLDRAHGYTF TRBV12-3/TRBV12-4 - TRBJ1-2 TRBD1
TGTGCCAGCAGTTACTCGATTGGGGCTAATAACTATGGCTACACCTTC CASSYSIGANNYGYTF TRBV6-5 - TRBJ1-2 -
TGTGCCAGCAGCGCCGTTCTGACAGGGGTTAACTCACCCCTCCACTTT CASSAVLTGVNSPLHF TRBV7-2 - TRBJ1-6 TRBD1
TGTGCCAGCAGGGGAGGGGCGAGCACAGATACGCAGTATTTT CASRGGASTDTQYF TRBV9 - TRBJ2-3 TRBD2
TGTGCCAGCAGCGTAGATGTAGCGGTTAGCACAGATACGCAGTATTTT CASSVDVAVSTDTQYF TRBV9 - TRBJ2-3 -